The T cell receptor (beta chain) described here comes from a study of cytomegalovirus exposure and HLA in healthy donors. General observations from the study: According to a later analysis, most TCR beta chains associated with CMV appeared HLA-restricted. Rarity held for most TCR sequences, but there were some public TCRs that occurred in many donors. In a later analysis, a genetic analysis reported fewer productive-TCR N-insertions in an Asian-associated ancestry cluster than the cohort average. In an earlier analysis, in some 600 donors, most V segments appeared productive either ~90% or ~30% of the time.

Vbeta (60) and Jbeta (13) primers were used in the PCR. The protocol was immunoSEQ multiplex PCR, while the TCRdb copy is restricted to in-frame clones and leaves out a portion. The table includes 100,000 or so clones, roughly 85% detected once. Only a few counts were recorded for this clone. Its antigen is currently unknown. Unmatched junction bases numbered 8, after V lost 3 bases and J lost 3 bases. CDR1 and CDR2 (germline): LNHDA, SQIVND (reference sequence). The CDR3 extends over 15 amino acids. The specimen was PBMCs. The J gene is TRBJ2-7, the V gene TRBV19; 7 bases match TRBD1. This clonotype was obtained from a man between 35 and 55 years old in good health and CMV-seronegative. For the CDR3, the DNA is TGTGCCAGTAGTATCGGATCTGCAGGGGGCTACGAGCAGTACTTC. Its protein product is CASSIGSAGGYEQYF.